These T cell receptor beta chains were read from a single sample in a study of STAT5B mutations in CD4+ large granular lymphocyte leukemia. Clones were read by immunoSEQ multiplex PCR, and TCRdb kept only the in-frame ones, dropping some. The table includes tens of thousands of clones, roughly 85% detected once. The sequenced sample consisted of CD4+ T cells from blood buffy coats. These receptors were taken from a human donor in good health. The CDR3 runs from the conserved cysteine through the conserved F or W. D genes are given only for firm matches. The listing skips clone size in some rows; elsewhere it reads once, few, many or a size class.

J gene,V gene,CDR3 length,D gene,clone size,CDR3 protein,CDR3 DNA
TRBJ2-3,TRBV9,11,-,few,CASSFGDTQYF,TGTGCCAGCAGCTTCGGAGATACGCAGTATTTT
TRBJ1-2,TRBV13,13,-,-,CASSLGQGNGYTF,TGTGCCAGCAGCTTAGGACAGGGAAATGGCTACACCTTC
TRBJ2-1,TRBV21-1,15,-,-,CASSKGTGYYNEQFF,TGTGCCAGCAGCAAAGGCACAGGATACTACAATGAGCAGTTCTTC
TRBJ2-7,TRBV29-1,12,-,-,CSVRTPSYEQYF,TGCAGCGTTCGGACTCCTTCCTACGAGCAGTACTTC
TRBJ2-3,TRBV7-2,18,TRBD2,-,CASSLVVLAGGPGDTQYF,TGTGCCAGCAGCTTAGTCGTGCTAGCGGGAGGGCCGGGAGATACGCAGTATTTT
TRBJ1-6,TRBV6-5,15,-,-,CASSHDRAYNSPLHF,TGTGCCAGCAGCCACGACCGCGCTTATAATTCACCCCTCCACTTT
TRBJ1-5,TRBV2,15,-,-,CASREGILSNQPQHF,TGTGCCAGCAGGGAAGGGATTCTTAGCAATCAGCCCCAGCATTTT
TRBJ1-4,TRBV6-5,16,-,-,CASSSAFRPQNEKLFF,TGTGCCAGCAGTTCTGCCTTCAGGCCCCAAAATGAAAAACTGTTTTTT
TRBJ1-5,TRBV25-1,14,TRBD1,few,CASSGTGVYQPQHF,TGTGCCAGCAGTGGGACAGGGGTGTATCAGCCCCAGCATTTT
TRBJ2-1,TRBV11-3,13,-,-,CASSWGSESEQFF,TGTGCCAGCAGCTGGGGCTCGGAGAGTGAGCAGTTCTTC
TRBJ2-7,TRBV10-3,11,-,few,CAISEGYEQYF,TGTGCCATCAGTGAGGGCTACGAGCAGTACTTC
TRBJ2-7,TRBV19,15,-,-,CASSMGPGKDYEQYF,TGTGCCAGTAGTATGGGGCCAGGGAAAGACTACGAGCAGTACTTC
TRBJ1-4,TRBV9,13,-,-,CASGKSTNEKLFF,TGTGCCAGCGGGAAATCAACTAATGAAAAACTGTTTTTT
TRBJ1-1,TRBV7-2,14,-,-,CASSSFPGATEAFF,TGTGCCAGCAGCTCATTTCCGGGGGCAACTGAAGCTTTCTTT
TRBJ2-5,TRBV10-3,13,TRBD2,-,CAARTSGEETQYF,TGTGCTGCCAGGACTAGCGGGGAAGAGACCCAGTACTTC
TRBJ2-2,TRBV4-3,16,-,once,CASSQATGMNTGELFF,TGCGCCAGCAGCCAAGCGACGGGGATGAACACCGGGGAGCTGTTTTTT
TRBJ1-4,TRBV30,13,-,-,CASNRNGNEKLFF,TGTGCCTCTAACAGGAATGGGAATGAAAAACTGTTTTTT
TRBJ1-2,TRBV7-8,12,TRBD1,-,CASSLGQFGYTF,TGTGCCAGCAGCCTGGGACAGTTCGGCTACACCTTC
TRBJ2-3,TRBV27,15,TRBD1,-,CASRPGQGASDTQYF,TGTGCCAGCAGACCAGGACAGGGGGCCTCAGATACGCAGTATTTT
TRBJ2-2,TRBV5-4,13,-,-,CASSLRATGELFF,TGTGCCAGCAGCCTTAGGGCCACCGGGGAGCTGTTTTTT
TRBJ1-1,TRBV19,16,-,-,CASRNLSNPTGVRAFF,TGTGCCAGCAGAAATCTATCAAATCCTACCGGGGTCCGGGCTTTCTTT
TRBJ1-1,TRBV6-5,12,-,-,CASSTGTSEAFF,TGTGCCAGCAGTACAGGGACAAGTGAAGCTTTCTTT
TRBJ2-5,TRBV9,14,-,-,CASSVDFPGETQYF,TGTGCCAGCAGCGTAGACTTCCCCGGAGAGACCCAGTACTTC
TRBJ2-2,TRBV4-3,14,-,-,CASSQGPNTGELFF,TGCGCCAGCAGCCAGGGGCCGAACACCGGGGAGCTGTTTTTT
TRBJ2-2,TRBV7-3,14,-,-,CASSPQSSGEELFF,TGTGCCAGCAGCCCGCAGTCCAGCGGAGAGGAGCTGTTTTTT
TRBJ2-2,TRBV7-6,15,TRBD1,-,CASSFEPRGTGELFF,TGTGCCAGCAGCTTCGAGCCCAGGGGGACCGGGGAGCTGTTTTTT
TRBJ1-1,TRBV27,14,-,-,CASSLPGRNTEAFF,TGTGCCAGCAGTTTACCCGGGAGGAACACTGAAGCTTTCTTT
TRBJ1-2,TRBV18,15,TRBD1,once,CASSPGEGAFYGYTF,TGTGCCAGCTCACCAGGCGAGGGGGCCTTCTATGGCTACACCTTC
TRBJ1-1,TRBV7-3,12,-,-,CASSRTGTEAFF,TGTGCCAGCAGCCGCACCGGCACTGAAGCTTTCTTT
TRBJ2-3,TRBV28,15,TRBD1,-,CASSSGTGVSDTQYF,TGTGCCAGCAGCTCTGGGACAGGGGTCTCTGATACGCAGTATTTT
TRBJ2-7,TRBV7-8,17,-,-,CASSLSYSAGTTYEQYF,TGTGCCAGCAGCTTATCCTACTCAGCGGGCACTACCTACGAGCAGTACTTC
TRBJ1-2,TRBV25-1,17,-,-,CASSEWASRLPHHGYTF,TGTGCCAGCAGTGAATGGGCGTCCCGCCTACCCCACCATGGCTACACCTTC
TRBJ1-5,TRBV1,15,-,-,CTSSRGCDSGQPQHF,TGCACCAGCAGCCGGGGATGTGACTCGGGTCAGCCCCAGCATTTT
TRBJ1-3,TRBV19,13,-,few,CASSSEWNKGRYF,TGTGCCAGTAGTAGCGAATGGAATAAAGGGCGATATTTT
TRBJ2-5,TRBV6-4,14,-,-,CASSATDGGETQYF,TGTGCCAGCAGTGCCACCGACGGTGGGGAGACCCAGTACTTC
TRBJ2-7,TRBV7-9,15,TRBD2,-,CASSQRAGGVDEQYF,TGTGCCAGCAGCCAAAGAGCGGGGGGGGTTGATGAGCAGTACTTC
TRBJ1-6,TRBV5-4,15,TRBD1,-,CASSPDRTYNSPLHF,TGTGCCAGCAGCCCGGACAGGACCTATAATTCACCCCTCCACTTT
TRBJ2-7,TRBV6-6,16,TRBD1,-,CASCPSVGQGRYEQYF,TGTGCCAGTTGCCCATCAGTCGGACAGGGAAGGTACGAGCAGTACTTC
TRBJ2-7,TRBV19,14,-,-,CASTATSVSYEQYF,TGTGCCAGTACCGCGACTAGTGTCTCCTACGAGCAGTACTTC
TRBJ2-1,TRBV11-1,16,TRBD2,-,CASSPGLAGAWGEQFF,TGTGCCAGCAGCCCCGGACTAGCGGGGGCCTGGGGTGAGCAGTTCTTC
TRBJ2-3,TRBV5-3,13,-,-,CARSLGHTDTQYF,TGTGCCAGAAGCTTGGGCCACACAGATACGCAGTATTTT
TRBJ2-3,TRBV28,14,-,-,CASTTGNQRDTQYF,TGTGCCAGCACTACCGGAAACCAGAGGGATACGCAGTATTTT
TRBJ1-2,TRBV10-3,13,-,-,CAISEFGNYGYTF,TGTGCCATCAGTGAGTTTGGGAACTATGGCTACACCTTC
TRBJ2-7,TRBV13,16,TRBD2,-,CASSPAGRAGVDEQYF,TGTGCCAGCAGCCCCGCGGGGAGAGCGGGAGTCGACGAGCAGTACTTC
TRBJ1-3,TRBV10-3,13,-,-,CAIQGRSGNTIYF,TGTGCCATCCAAGGCCGCTCTGGAAACACCATATATTTT
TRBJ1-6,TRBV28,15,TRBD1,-,CASSPPGTGISPLHF,TGTGCCAGCAGCCCCCCTGGGACAGGGATTTCACCCCTCCACTTT
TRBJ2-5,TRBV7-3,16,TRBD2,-,CASSIGLAGGRETQYF,TGTGCCAGCAGCATAGGACTAGCGGGGGGGCGGGAGACCCAGTACTTC